This T cell receptor beta chain comes out of a study of blood T cell repertoires in COVID-19. This clone was seen a single time. Sequencing used immunoSEQ multiplex PCR; TCRdb keeps in-frame clones, though not all of them. The table shows hundreds of thousands of clones, with 75% to 90% occurring only once. V gave up 4 bases and J gave up 7 bases, with 11 bases separating them. In germline, CDR1 is SGHTS, CDR2 YDEGEE. The CDR3 consists of 13 residues. V is TRBV5-8 and J is TRBJ1-4; D gene unclear. The TCR was taken from a man between 18 and 29 years old with active or convalescent COVID-19. Material: peripheral blood. CDR3 in amino acids: CASSLAPFEKLFF. CDR3 coding DNA: TGTGCCAGCAGCCTAGCACCGTTTGAAAAACTGTTTTTT.